The 21 T cell receptor beta chains presented below share a single source sample, sequenced in a study of cytomegalovirus exposure and HLA in healthy donors. A multiplex PCR was run with 60 Vbeta primers and 13 Jbeta primers. Profiled with immunoSEQ multiplex PCR; TCRdb holds only in-frame clones, not every one. The sample shows under 45,000 clones, and about 4% sits with its ten largest clones. Source material: PBMCs. The receptors shown here come from a male donor in good health and CMV-seronegative.

V and J are TRBV5-4 and TRBJ2-1; the D gene is possibly TRBD2 (6 bases). The ends were cut back, 4 bases at V and 6 bases at J, with 23 bases in the middle. In germline, CDR1 is SGHNT, CDR2 YYREEE (reference sequence). The CDR3 loop spans 17 amino acids. CDR3 protein: CASSPPSDYGRSNEQFF. CDR3 coding DNA: TGTGCCAGCAGCCCCCCTTCGGACTACGGCAGGTCCAATGAGCAGTTCTTC. The full variable domain, completed using reference TRBV5-4 and TRBJ2-1, is ETGVTQSPTHLIKTRGQQVTLRCSSQSGHNTVSWYQQALGQGPQFIFQYYREEENGRGNFPPRFSGLQFPNYSSELNVNALELDDSALYLCASSPPSDYGRSNEQFFGPGTRLTVL.

V and J are TRBV2 and TRBJ1-4; the D gene is possibly TRBD1 (5 bases). V lost 7 bases and J 7 bases, leaving 16 bases between the germline ends. Germline CDR1 SNHLY, CDR2 FYNNEI. CDR3 length: 14 residues. The CDR3 coding sequence is TGTGCCAGCAAGGTGTCAGGGCTAAGTGAAAAACTGTTTTTT. It encodes CASKVSGLSEKLFF.

V gene TRBV28 combines with J gene TRBJ1-5, with 8 bases identical to TRBD1. The trim removed 3 bases at V and 3 bases at J, leaving 4 bases unmatched. The CDR3 is 15 residues long. Per germline, CDR1 MDHEN and CDR2 SYDVKM. The CDR3 nucleotides are TGTGCCAGCAGTTTGACAGGGGACTCCAATCAGCCCCAGCATTTT. It is translated as CASSLTGDSNQPQHF.

J is TRBJ2-2 and V is TRBV7-9; 9 nucleotides line up with TRBD2. The CDR3 spans 17 residues. V shed 5 bases and J 5 bases; nucleotides not matched to a gene: 12. Germline lookup yields CDR1 SEHNR and CDR2 FQNEAQ (reference sequence). The CDR3 DNA sequence: TGTGCCAGCAGCCCACCGGGGATAGCGGGGGATACCGGGGAGCTGTTTTTT. This codes for CASSPPGIAGDTGELFF.

The chain couples TRBV5-1 to TRBJ2-2; D uncertain. The CDR3 contains 12 residues. With 2 bases removed from V and 10 bases from J, the gap between germline ends came to 9 bases. Germline-derived CDR1 and CDR2 are SGHRS and YFSETQ. CDR3 amino acids: CASSLPGEELFF. CDR3 sequence (DNA): TGCGCCAGCAGCTTACCAGGCGAGGAGCTGTTTTTT.

The chain uses TRBV6-4 and TRBJ2-1, with 11 bases aligning to TRBD2. Per germline, CDR1 MRHNA and CDR2 SNTAGT. This CDR3 is 15 amino acids long. V lost 1 base and J lost 5; bases outside the gene matches: 1. DNA of the CDR3: TGTGCCAGCAGTGACTTGACTAGCGGGGACAATGAGCAGTTCTTC. Translated: CASSDLTSGDNEQFF.

The V call is TRBV5-1, the J call TRBJ1-4; D is unclear. The germline CDR1 and CDR2 sequences are SGHRS and YFSETQ. This CDR3 is built from 15 residues. With 4 bases removed from V and 2 bases from J, the gap between germline ends came to 12 bases. CDR3 nucleotides: TGCGCCAGCAGCATTTACGGGGATACTAATGAAAAACTGTTTTTT. Its translation is CASSIYGDTNEKLFF.

The V call is TRBV29-1, the J call TRBJ1-5; perhaps TRBD1 as D (6 bases). Germline values: CDR1 SQVTM, CDR2 ANQGSEA. This CDR3 contains 14 residues. The V gene lost 5 bases and the J gene lost 2 bases, with 13 bases spanning the gap. The CDR3 spells CSVKQGPGNQPQHF. The CDR3 DNA is TGCAGCGTTAAACAGGGACCGGGCAATCAGCCCCAGCATTTT.

This chain uses TRBV4-1 with TRBJ2-3, with 10 bases lining up with TRBD2. The junction had 9 bases not matched to a gene; V was cut back by 0 bases and J by 6 bases. The CDR3 extends over 17 amino acids. The germline CDR1 and CDR2 sequences are MGHRA and YSYEKL. CDR3 DNA: TGCGCCAGCAGCCAAGAAGTCCTAGCGGGGGTGGCGGATACGCAGTATTTT. This translates into CASSQEVLAGVADTQYF.

The genes are TRBV29-1 and TRBJ1-2; no clear D gene. CDR3 length: 12 amino acids. Deletions cut 0 bases from V and 2 bases from J, with 4 bases between. Per the germline V gene, CDR1 is SQVTM and CDR2 is ANQGSEA. The CDR3 sequence: CSVEEGNYGYTF. CDR3 DNA sequence: TGCAGCGTTGAAGAGGGCAACTATGGCTACACCTTC.

The rearrangement links TRBV18 to TRBJ1-1; D not resolved. CDR1 is KGHSH, CDR2 LQKENI, per germline. The length of the CDR3 is 13 residues. The ends were cut back, 5 bases at V and 6 bases at J, with 13 bases in the middle. CDR3 residues: CASSTIDTSEAFF. CDR3 nucleotide sequence: TGTGCCAGCTCAACAATTGACACATCTGAAGCTTTCTTT.

This rearrangement joins TRBV19 to TRBJ2-7, with D perhaps matching TRBD1 (6 bases). The CDR3 totals 15 residues. V shed 3 bases and J shed 2 bases, with 14 bases lying between them. The germline CDR1 and CDR2 sequences are LNHDA and SQIVND (reference sequence). CDR3 amino acids: CASSMVGQSAYEQYF. CDR3 bases: TGTGCCAGTAGTATGGTTGGACAGTCCGCCTACGAGCAGTACTTC.

CDR3 coding DNA: TGTGCCAGCAGTTTACGGGGGGCTTACTATAATTCACCCCTCCACTTT. It encodes CASSLRGAYYNSPLHF. The rearrangement uses TRBV28 and TRBJ1-6; weak D call: TRBD1 (6 bases). This CDR3 is 16 amino acids long. The V end lost 2 bases, the J end lost 3 bases, and 11 bases lay between the germline ends. In germline, CDR1 is MDHEN, CDR2 SYDVKM.

This rearrangement joins TRBV27 to TRBJ1-1; perhaps TRBD1 as D (5 bases). With 2 bases removed from V and 5 bases from J, the gap between germline ends came to 15 bases. In germline, CDR1 is MNHEY, CDR2 SMNVEV (reference sequence). The CDR3 sequence is 15 residues long. Written as DNA, the CDR3 is TGTGCCAGCAGTTTAAGCCAAAGGGGTTATACTGAAGCTTTCTTT. Its protein product is CASSLSQRGYTEAFF.

The chain uses TRBV2 and TRBJ2-6, with D maybe TRBD2 (6 bases). CDR3 size: 17 residues. V was shortened by 6 bases and J by 3 bases, with 18 bases between the two germline ends. Germline-derived CDR1 and CDR2 are SNHLY and FYNNEI. The CDR3 is CASREMVGGGGANVLTF. CDR3 coding DNA: TGTGCCAGCAGGGAAATGGTGGGAGGAGGTGGGGCCAACGTCCTGACTTTC.

CDR3 DNA: TGCGCCAGCAGCCAAGATCGCGGGACTAGCGGTTCCTACGAGCAGTACTTC. This gives the protein CASSQDRGTSGSYEQYF. The V call is TRBV4-1, the J call TRBJ2-5, with 11 bases aligning to TRBD2. Matching the DNA end better, TRBJ2-7 makes the J call doubtful. The germline V gene has CDR1 MGHRA and CDR2 YSYEKL. This CDR3 comprises 17 residues.

The chain employs TRBV6-6 and TRBJ2-7; D gene uncertain. This CDR3 has 11 amino acids. Germline loops: CDR1 MNHNY, CDR2 SVGAGI (reference sequence). V shed 2 bases and J shed 5 bases, with 4 bases lying between them. Here the CDR3 reads CASSYANEQYF. Written as DNA, the CDR3 is TGTGCCAGCAGTTACGCGAACGAGCAGTACTTC.

J is TRBJ1-5 and V is TRBV6-1; 8 nucleotides align to TRBD1. This CDR3 has 14 residues. J gave up 6 bases and V 1 base, and 2 bases lay outside the gene matches. Germline V gene data show CDR1 as MNHNS and CDR2 as SASEGT. CDR3 in amino acids: CASSEGRGLQPQHF. The CDR3, as DNA: TGTGCCAGCAGTGAAGGCAGGGGGCTTCAGCCCCAGCATTTT.

The chain uses TRBV7-8 and TRBJ2-7, with 9 bases that match TRBD1. The ends lost 5 bases at V and 4 bases at J; junction bases unmatched: 9. From germline, CDR1 is SGHVS and CDR2 FQNEAQ. The CDR3 has 15 amino acids. This CDR3 reads CASSNRGTGTYEQYF. DNA of the CDR3: TGTGCCAGCAGCAATAGGGGGACAGGGACGTACGAGCAGTACTTC.

The chain employs TRBV6-5 and TRBJ2-5; D is undetermined. The J call could be wrong; TRBJ2-7 is a better fit for the DNA end. Germline CDR1 and CDR2: MNHEY and SVGAGI. The CDR3 runs to 14 residues. CDR3: CASSSRWDSYEQYF. The CDR3 DNA reads TGTGCCAGCAGTTCCCGGTGGGACTCCTACGAGCAGTACTTC.

The rearrangement links TRBV2 to TRBJ1-6, with TRBD1 matching over 10 bases. J lost 7 bases, V lost 5 bases, and 5 bases had no gene match. The length of the CDR3 is 15 residues. CDR1 is SNHLY and CDR2 is FYNNEI in the germline V gene. This CDR3 reads CASSSRDRGNSPLHF. DNA for the CDR3: TGTGCCAGCAGTTCCCGGGACAGGGGCAATTCACCCCTCCACTTT.